The 10 T cell receptor beta chains in this list originate from one sample, sequenced in a study of blood T cell repertoires in COVID-19. This table comes from immunoSEQ multiplex PCR, and its TCRdb copy is limited to in-frame clones, with some not included. Here the sample spans 200,000 to 250,000 clones, roughly 89% being singletons. The sequencing sample was made of peripheral blood. The source of these receptors is a man between 60 and 75 years old who had recovered from COVID-19.

The chain uses TRBV19 and TRBJ1-4, with D tentatively TRBD1 (5 bases). The CDR3 has 16 residues. The V end was cut by 6 bases, the J end by 5 bases, with 19 bases between. Germline V gene lookup returns CDR1 LNHDA and CDR2 SQIVND (reference sequence). CDR3 in amino acids: CASSPRRAGWNEKLFF. The DNA of the CDR3 is TGTGCCAGTAGCCCTCGCCGGGCAGGGTGGAATGAAAAACTGTTTTTT.

The chain is built from TRBV5-1 and TRBJ2-1; 8 bases map to TRBD2. The CDR3 has 15 residues. Germline V CDR1 and CDR2: SGHRS, YFSETQ. V gave up 6 bases and J gave up 3 bases; unmatched junction bases: 8. CDR3 amino acids: CASTLELADYNEQFF. The CDR3 region has the DNA TGCGCCAGCACCTTAGAACTAGCGGACTACAATGAGCAGTTCTTC.

The chain couples TRBV20-1 to TRBJ1-6; no clear D gene. The CDR3 totals 12 residues. Per the germline V gene, CDR1 is DFQATT and CDR2 is SNEGSKA (reference sequence). The V and J ends lost 3 bases and 5 bases respectively, with 5 bases between them. DNA for the CDR3: TGCAGTGCTAGTATCGATAATTCACCCCTCCACTTT. As protein: CSASIDNSPLHF.

V usage is TRBV27 and J usage is TRBJ1-3; D is possibly TRBD1 (5 bases). Trimming left V 6 bases short and J 3 bases short, with 15 bases between. CDR3 length: 15 amino acids. Germline values: CDR1 MNHEY, CDR2 SMNVEV (reference sequence). The CDR3 protein is CASSPQDRVGNTIYF. CDR3 nucleotide sequence: TGTGCCAGCAGCCCACAGGACCGCGTTGGAAACACCATATATTTT.

The J gene is TRBJ2-5, the V gene TRBV15; TRBD1 matches at 12 bases. V lost 4 bases and J lost 4; bases outside the gene matches: 7. The CDR3 runs to 16 residues. Germline CDR1 reads LNHNV; CDR2 reads YYDKDF (reference sequence). The CDR3 here is CATSTGTGGRGETQYF. Written as DNA, the CDR3 is TGTGCCACCAGCACCGGGACAGGGGGCCGTGGAGAGACCCAGTACTTC.

This chain links TRBV7-7 with TRBJ2-2, with TRBD2 matching over 9 bases. After removal of 1 base from V and 0 bases from J, the junction contained 0 bases not matched to a gene. Germline-derived CDR1 and CDR2 are SSHAT and FNYEAQ (reference sequence). This CDR3 comprises 16 residues. The DNA for the CDR3 is TGTGCCAGCAGCTTAGTAGCGGGGGCGAACACCGGGGAGCTGTTTTTT. Amino acid sequence: CASSLVAGANTGELFF.

The V call is TRBV18, the J call TRBJ1-3; D gene unclear. CDR1 and CDR2 (germline): KGHSH, LQKENI. The CDR3 has 15 residues. V dropped 3 bases and J dropped 1 base, with 10 bases sitting between them. This CDR3 reads CASSPASTSGNTIYF. DNA of the CDR3: TGTGCCAGCTCACCCGCATCTACTTCTGGAAACACCATATATTTT.

This rearrangement joins TRBV7-6 to TRBJ2-5, with D possibly matching TRBD2 (6 bases). CDR3 length equals 15 residues. CDR1 and CDR2 (germline): SGHVS, FNYEAQ. V was clipped by 5 bases and J by 1 base, with 14 bases between them. The CDR3 sequence is CASSRGGNTQETQYF. The CDR3 DNA reads as TGTGCCAGCAGCCGAGGAGGGAACACCCAAGAGACCCAGTACTTC.

The chain couples TRBV19 to TRBJ2-1; 14 bases map to TRBD2. J was trimmed by 4 bases and V by 6 bases; bases with no gene match: 2. The CDR3 spans 15 residues. Looked up from germline, CDR1 is LNHDA and CDR2 is SQIVND (reference sequence). CDR3 sequence reads: CASSRLAGGYNEQFF. DNA for the CDR3: TGTGCCAGTAGCCGACTAGCGGGAGGGTACAATGAGCAGTTCTTC.

The rearrangement joins TRBV28 to TRBJ1-2; D remains unclear. V shed 7 bases and J shed 3 bases, with 18 bases lying between them. The CDR3 has 15 residues. Germline lookup yields CDR1 MDHEN and CDR2 SYDVKM. The CDR3 sequence is CASTLGGFHDYGYTF. In DNA, the CDR3 is TGTGCCAGCACCCTAGGAGGATTTCACGACTATGGCTACACCTTC.